The clone carrying this T cell receptor (beta chain) showed up many times. This record belongs to a study of CDR3 diversity in severe acne. TCRdb reprocessed the PCR reads via MiXCR and lists one record per CDR3 protein. The data hold around 83,000 distinct CDR3 sequences, with around 47% observed a single time. Germline values: CDR1 GTSNPN, CDR2 SVGIG (reference sequence). J gave up 3 bases and V 0 bases, and 2 bases lay outside the gene matches. This CDR3 is built from 13 residues. Sequencing was performed on blood. The chain couples TRBV30 to TRBJ2-7; 7 bases line up with TRBD2. This sequence was found in a male donor with severe acne vulgaris. The CDR3, as DNA: TGTGCCTGGAGTGTAGGGGAGGGCTACGAGCAGTACTTC. This translates into CAWSVGEGYEQYF.